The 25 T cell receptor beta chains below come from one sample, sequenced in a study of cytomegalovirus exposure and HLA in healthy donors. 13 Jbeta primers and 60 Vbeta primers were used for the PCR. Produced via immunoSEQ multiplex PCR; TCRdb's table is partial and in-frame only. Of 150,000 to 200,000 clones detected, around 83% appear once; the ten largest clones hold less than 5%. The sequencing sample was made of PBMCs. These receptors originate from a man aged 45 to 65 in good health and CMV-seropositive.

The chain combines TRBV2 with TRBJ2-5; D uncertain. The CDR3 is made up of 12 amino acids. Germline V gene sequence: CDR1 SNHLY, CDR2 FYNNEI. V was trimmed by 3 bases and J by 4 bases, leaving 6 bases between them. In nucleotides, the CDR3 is TGTGCCAGCAGTGAGATGCGAGAGACCCAGTACTTC. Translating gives CASSEMRETQYF.

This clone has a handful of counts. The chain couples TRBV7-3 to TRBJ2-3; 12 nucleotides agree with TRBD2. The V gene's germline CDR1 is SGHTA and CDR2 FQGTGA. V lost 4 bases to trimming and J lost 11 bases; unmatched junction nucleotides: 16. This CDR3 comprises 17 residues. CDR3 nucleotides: TGTGCCAGCAGCTCCACCCCGGGACTAGCGGGTATCGGGGGGCAGTATTTT. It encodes CASSSTPGLAGIGGQYF.

The DNA for the CDR3 is TGTGCCAGCAGCGTAGGGACTAGCGGGGGGCTTCAGAGGGAGACCCAGTACTTC. Protein sequence: CASSVGTSGGLQRETQYF. The rearrangement links TRBV9 to TRBJ2-5; 14 bases agree with TRBD2. J was trimmed by 5 bases and V by 0 bases; bases with no gene match: 9. Germline V CDR1 and CDR2: SGDLS, YYNGEE. The CDR3 covers 18 residues.

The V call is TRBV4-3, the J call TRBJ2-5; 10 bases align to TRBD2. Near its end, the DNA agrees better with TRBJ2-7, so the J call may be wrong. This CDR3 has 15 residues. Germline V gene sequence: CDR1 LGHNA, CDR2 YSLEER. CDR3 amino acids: CASSQASGGTYEQYF. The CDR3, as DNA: TGCGCCAGCAGCCAAGCTAGCGGGGGAACCTACGAGCAGTACTTC.

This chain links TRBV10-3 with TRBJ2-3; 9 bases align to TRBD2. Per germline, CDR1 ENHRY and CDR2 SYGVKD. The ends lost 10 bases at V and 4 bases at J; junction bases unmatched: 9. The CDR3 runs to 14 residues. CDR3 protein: CASRLAGEPDTQYF. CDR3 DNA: TGTGCCAGCCGATTAGCGGGGGAACCAGATACGCAGTATTTT.

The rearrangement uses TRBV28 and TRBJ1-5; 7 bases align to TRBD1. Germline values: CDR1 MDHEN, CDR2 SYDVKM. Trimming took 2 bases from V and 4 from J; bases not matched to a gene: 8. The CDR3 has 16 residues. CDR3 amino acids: CASSLGGTVGNQPQHF. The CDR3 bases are TGTGCCAGCAGTTTAGGCGGGACAGTTGGAAATCAGCCCCAGCATTTT.

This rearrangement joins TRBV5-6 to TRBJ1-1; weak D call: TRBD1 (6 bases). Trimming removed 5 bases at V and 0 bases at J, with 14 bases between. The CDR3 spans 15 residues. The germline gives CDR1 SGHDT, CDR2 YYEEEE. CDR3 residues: CASRKQGNMNTEAFF. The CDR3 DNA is TGTGCCAGCAGAAAACAGGGAAACATGAACACTGAAGCTTTCTTT.

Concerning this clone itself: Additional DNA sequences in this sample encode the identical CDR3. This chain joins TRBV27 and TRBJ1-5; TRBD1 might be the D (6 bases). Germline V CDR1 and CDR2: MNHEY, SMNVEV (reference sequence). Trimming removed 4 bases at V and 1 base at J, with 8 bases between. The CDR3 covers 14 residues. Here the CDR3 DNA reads TGTGCCAGCAGTTACAGGGACAGCAATCAGCCCCAGCATTTT. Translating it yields CASSYRDSNQPQHF.

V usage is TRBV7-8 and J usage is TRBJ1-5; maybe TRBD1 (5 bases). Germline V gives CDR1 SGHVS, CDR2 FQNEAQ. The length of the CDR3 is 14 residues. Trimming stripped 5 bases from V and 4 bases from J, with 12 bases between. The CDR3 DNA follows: TGTGCCAGCAGCCCCAGGACAACTAATCAGCCCCAGCATTTT. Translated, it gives CASSPRTTNQPQHF.

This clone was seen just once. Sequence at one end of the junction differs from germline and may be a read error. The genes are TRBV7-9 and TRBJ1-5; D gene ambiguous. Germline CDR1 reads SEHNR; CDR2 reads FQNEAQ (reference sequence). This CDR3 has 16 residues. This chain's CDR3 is CSSSLGRGGRNQPQHF. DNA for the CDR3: TGTTCCAGCAGCTTAGGCCGGGGTGGGCGCAATCAGCCCCAGCATTTT.

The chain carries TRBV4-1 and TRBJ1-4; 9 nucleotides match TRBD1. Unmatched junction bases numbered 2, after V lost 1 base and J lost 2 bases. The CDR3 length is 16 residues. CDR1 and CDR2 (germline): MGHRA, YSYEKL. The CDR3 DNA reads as TGCGCCAGCAGCCAAGTACAGGGGGCTACTAATGAAAAACTGTTTTTT. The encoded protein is CASSQVQGATNEKLFF.

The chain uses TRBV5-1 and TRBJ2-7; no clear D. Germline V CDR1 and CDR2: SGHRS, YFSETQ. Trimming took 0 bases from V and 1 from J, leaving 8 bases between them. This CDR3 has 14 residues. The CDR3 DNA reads TGCGCCAGCAGCTTGGTGGCAGATTCCTACGAGCAGTACTTC. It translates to CASSLVADSYEQYF.

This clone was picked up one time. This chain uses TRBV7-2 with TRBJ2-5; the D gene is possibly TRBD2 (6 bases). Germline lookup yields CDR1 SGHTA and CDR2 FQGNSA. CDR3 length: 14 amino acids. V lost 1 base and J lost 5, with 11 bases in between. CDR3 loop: CASSLGLVPETQYF. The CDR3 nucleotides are TGTGCCAGCAGCTTAGGACTAGTTCCGGAGACCCAGTACTTC.

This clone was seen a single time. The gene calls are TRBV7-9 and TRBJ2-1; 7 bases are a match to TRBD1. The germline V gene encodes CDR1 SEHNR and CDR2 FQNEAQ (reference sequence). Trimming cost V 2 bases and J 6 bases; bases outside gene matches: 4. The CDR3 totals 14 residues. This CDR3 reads CASSLSGTVNEQFF. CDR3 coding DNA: TGTGCCAGCAGCTTATCCGGGACAGTCAATGAGCAGTTCTTC.

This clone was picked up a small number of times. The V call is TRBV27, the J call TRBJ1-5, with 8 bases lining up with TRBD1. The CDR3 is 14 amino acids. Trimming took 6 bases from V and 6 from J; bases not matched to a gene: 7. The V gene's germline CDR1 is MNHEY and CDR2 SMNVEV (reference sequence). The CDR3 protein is CASSLGQEGQPQHF. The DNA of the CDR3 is TGTGCCAGCAGCCTGGGACAGGAGGGTCAGCCCCAGCATTTT.

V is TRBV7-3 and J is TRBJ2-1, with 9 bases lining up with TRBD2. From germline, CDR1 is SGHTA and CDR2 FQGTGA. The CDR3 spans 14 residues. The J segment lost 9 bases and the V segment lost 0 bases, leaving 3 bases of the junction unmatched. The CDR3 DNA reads TGTGCCAGCAGCTTAACGTTTAGCGGGGGTGAGCAGTTCTTC. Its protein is CASSLTFSGGEQFF. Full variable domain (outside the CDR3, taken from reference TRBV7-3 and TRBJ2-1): GAGVSQTPSNKVTEKGKYVELRCDPISGHTALYWYRQSLGQGPEFLIYFQGTGAADDSGLPNDRFFAVRPEGSVSTLKIQRTERGDSAVYLCASSLTFSGGEQFFGPGTRLTVL.

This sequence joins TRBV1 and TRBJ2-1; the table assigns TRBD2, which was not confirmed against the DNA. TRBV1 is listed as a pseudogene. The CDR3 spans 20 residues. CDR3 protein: CTSSQLGLAGGPLFPNEQFF. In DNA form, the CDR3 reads TGCACCAGCAGCCAACTTGGACTAGCGGGGGGCCCTCTCTTCCCCAATGAGCAGTTCTTC.

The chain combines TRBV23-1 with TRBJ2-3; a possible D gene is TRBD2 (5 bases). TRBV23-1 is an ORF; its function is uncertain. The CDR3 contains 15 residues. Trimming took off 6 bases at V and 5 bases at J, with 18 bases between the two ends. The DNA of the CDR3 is TGCGCCAGCAGCCACAGCATGACCCGGGGAGATACGCAGTATTTT. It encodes CASSHSMTRGDTQYF.

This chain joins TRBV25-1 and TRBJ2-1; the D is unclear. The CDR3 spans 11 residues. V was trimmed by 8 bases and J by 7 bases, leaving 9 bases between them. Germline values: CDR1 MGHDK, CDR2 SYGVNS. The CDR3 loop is CASLRRNEQFF. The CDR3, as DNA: TGTGCCAGCCTTCGGCGGAATGAGCAGTTCTTC.

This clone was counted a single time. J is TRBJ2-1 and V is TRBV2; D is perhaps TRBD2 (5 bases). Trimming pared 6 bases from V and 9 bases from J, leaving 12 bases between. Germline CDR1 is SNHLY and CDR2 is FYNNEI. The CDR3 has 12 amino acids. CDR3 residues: CASSTRRSEQFF. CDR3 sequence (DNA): TGTGCCAGCAGCACTCGGAGGAGTGAGCAGTTCTTC.

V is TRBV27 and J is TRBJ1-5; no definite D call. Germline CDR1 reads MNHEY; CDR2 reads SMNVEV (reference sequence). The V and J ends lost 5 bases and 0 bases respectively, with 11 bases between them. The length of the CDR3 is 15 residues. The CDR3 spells CASSPLMASNQPQHF. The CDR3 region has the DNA TGTGCCAGCAGTCCCCTCATGGCTAGCAATCAGCCCCAGCATTTT.

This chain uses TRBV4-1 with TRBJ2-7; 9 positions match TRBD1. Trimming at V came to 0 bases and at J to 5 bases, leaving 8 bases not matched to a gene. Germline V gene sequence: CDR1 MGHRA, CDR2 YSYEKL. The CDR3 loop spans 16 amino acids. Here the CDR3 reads CASSQDLSQGAHEQYF. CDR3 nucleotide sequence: TGCGCCAGCAGCCAAGATCTATCACAGGGGGCCCACGAGCAGTACTTC.

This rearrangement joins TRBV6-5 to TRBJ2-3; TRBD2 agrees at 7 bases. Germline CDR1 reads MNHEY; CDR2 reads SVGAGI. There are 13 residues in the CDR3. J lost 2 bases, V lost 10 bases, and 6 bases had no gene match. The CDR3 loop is CATCRDYTDTQYF. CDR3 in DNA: TGTGCCACTTGCCGGGACTACACAGATACGCAGTATTTT.

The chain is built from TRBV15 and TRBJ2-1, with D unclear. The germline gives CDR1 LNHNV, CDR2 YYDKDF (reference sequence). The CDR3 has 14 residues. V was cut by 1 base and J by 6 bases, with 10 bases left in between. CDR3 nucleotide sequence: TGTGCCACCAGCAGAGTCCGTCTAGGCAATGAGCAGTTCTTC. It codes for CATSRVRLGNEQFF.

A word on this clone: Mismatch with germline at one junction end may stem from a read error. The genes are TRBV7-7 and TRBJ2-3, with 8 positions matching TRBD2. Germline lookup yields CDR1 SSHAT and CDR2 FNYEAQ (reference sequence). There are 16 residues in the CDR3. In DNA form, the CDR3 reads TGTGCTAGCAGCCCTCCGGGCGGGAGGCGCCCCACTCGGGAGTATTTT. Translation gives CASSPPGGRRPTREYF.